This T cell receptor (beta chain) was observed in a study of control samples from healthy donors and cancer patients. Using immunoSEQ multiplex PCR, the repertoire was profiled, and TCRdb retains in-frame clones only, with some absent. The sample holds over 150,000 clones; nearly 96% are singletons and the top ten take 0.95% to 1.1%. CDR1 and CDR2 from the germline V gene are SEHNR and FQNEAQ (reference sequence). The CDR3 loop spans 14 amino acids. Details on this clone: One end of the junction fails to match germline, which may point to a read error.

The chain is built from TRBV7-9 and TRBJ2-7, with D unclear. This receptor was identified in a woman between 25 and 40 years old in good health. The sequenced material came from blood. The CDR3, as DNA: TGTGTCAGCAGCTTACGAGAGAGCTCCTACGAGCAGTACTTC. As protein: CVSSLRESSYEQYF.